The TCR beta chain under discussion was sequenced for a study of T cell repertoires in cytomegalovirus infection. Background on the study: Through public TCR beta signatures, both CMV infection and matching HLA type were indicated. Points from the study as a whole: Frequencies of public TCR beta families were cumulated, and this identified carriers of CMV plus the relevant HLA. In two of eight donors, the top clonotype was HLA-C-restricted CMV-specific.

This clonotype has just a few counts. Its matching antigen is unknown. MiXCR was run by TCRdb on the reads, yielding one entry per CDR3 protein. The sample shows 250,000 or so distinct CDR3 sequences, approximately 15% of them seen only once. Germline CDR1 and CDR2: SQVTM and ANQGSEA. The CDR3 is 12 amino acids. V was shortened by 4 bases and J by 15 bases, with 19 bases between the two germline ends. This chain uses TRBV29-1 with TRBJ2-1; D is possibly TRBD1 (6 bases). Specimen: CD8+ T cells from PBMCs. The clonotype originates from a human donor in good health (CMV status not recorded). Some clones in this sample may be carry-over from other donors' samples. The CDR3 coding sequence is TGCAGCGTTGCCGGGGAAACAGGGCACCCGTTCTTC. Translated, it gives CSVAGETGHPFF.